The 32 T cell receptor beta chains below come from one sample, sequenced in a study of T-cell reconstitution after alpha-beta-depleted transplantation in children (dated by TCRdb to the mid-2010s). Library preparation was by PCR. TCRdb shows the sequencer as Illumina HiSeq 2500. To normalize quantification of the TCRbeta repertoire, the TCR libraries were built with molecular barcoding that relied on unique molecular identifiers. Using fastp trimming at Q25 and MiXCR clonotype assembly, TCRdb reanalyzed the public sequencing data and kept in-frame beta chains. CDR3 protein duplicates are merged, each entry listing the most common genes and DNA. The sample data list approximately 200,000 distinct CDR3 sequences, and about 14% of these were observed just once. The ten top clones hold 13% of the sample. The sequencing here drew on PBMCs from the stem cell graft donor, taken from the stem cell graft. The receptor set was obtained from a human donor who donated a stem cell graft to a child with acute lymphoblastic leukemia.

There are many counts of this clonotype. This chain connects TRBV5-1 to TRBJ2-5; D perhaps matches TRBD2 (7 bases). Trimming left V 4 bases short and J 4 bases short, with 11 bases between. The CDR3 is 13 residues long. The germline gives CDR1 SGHRS, CDR2 YFSETQ. The CDR3 bases are TGCGCCAGCAGCGGGGGGGGCCCAGAGACCCAGTACTTC. Its translation is CASSGGGPETQYF.

This clonotype was found many times. This chain uses TRBV5-1 with TRBJ2-3, with TRBD1 matching over 10 bases. Trimming took 4 bases from V and 3 from J; bases not matched to a gene: 5. CDR1 and CDR2 (germline): SGHRS, YFSETQ. CDR3 length: 15 residues. CDR3 in DNA: TGCGCCAGCAGCCGATCGGGACAGGGGACAGATACGCAGTATTTT. Amino acid sequence: CASSRSGQGTDTQYF.

The rearrangement joins TRBV20-1 to TRBJ1-2; unclear D gene. Trimming stripped 3 bases from V and 2 bases from J, with 10 bases between. This CDR3 is built from 13 residues. Per germline, CDR1 DFQATT and CDR2 SNEGSKA (reference sequence). The CDR3 DNA reads TGCAGTGCTAGCCGACAAAAAAACTATGGCTACACCTTC. Protein sequence: CSASRQKNYGYTF.

In this sample, this clonotype turned up many times. The gene calls are TRBV20-1 and TRBJ2-7; TRBD2 matches 9 bases. The CDR3 has 14 residues. Trimming took 3 bases from V and 4 from J; bases not matched to a gene: 7. Germline-derived CDR1 and CDR2 are DFQATT and SNEGSKA (reference sequence). CDR3: CSARAGGGGYEQYF. For the CDR3, the DNA is TGCAGTGCTAGGGCGGGAGGGGGAGGGTACGAGCAGTACTTC.

The CDR3 here is CASSFPLAGVPADNEQFF. As DNA, the CDR3 is TGTGCCAGCAGCTTCCCACTAGCGGGAGTGCCGGCTGACAATGAGCAGTTCTTC. The chain joins TRBV5-4 to TRBJ2-1, with 11 bases aligning to TRBD2. This CDR3 spans 18 amino acids. Trimming removed 2 bases from V and 5 bases from J; junction bases left unmatched: 12. The germline V gene encodes CDR1 SGHNT and CDR2 YYREEE (reference sequence).

There are many counts of this clonotype. The chain combines TRBV6-1 with TRBJ2-5; D is undetermined. CDR3 length equals 13 residues. V lost 4 bases to trimming and J lost 5 bases, with 11 bases between them. Germline V gives CDR1 MNHNS, CDR2 SASEGT. This chain's CDR3 is CASSAERWETQYF. The CDR3 nucleotides are TGTGCCAGCAGTGCAGAGAGGTGGGAGACCCAGTACTTC.

CDR3: CASSYSLRITNTGELFF. DNA of the CDR3: TGTGCCAGCAGTTACTCATTGCGCATCACGAACACCGGGGAGCTGTTTTTT. The V gene is TRBV6-5, the J gene TRBJ2-2, with D unclear. CDR1 is MNHEY and CDR2 is SVGAGI in the germline V gene. This CDR3 region has 17 residues. Trimming removed 0 bases at V and 0 bases at J, with 11 bases between.

This clonotype appeared many times. The V and J genes are TRBV28 and TRBJ1-4; TRBD1 matches at 8 bases. The CDR3 contains 13 residues. V shed 8 bases and J 6 bases; nucleotides not matched to a gene: 5. Germline V gene lookup returns CDR1 MDHEN and CDR2 SYDVKM. DNA of the CDR3: TGTGCCAGCGGGGACAGGACAGATGAAAAACTGTTTTTT. Translated, it gives CASGDRTDEKLFF.

This clonotype was observed many times. The V call is TRBV5-1, the J call TRBJ2-3, with 9 bases that match TRBD2. The CDR3 has 15 residues. The germline V gene has CDR1 SGHRS and CDR2 YFSETQ. J lost 1 base, V lost 4 bases, and 4 bases had no gene match. The CDR3 sequence is CASSGLAGRTDTQYF. CDR3 nucleotide sequence: TGCGCCAGCAGCGGGCTAGCGGGACGCACAGATACGCAGTATTTT.

This clonotype was seen a handful of times. This chain connects TRBV5-1 to TRBJ2-1; 7 positions agree with TRBD2. In germline, CDR1 is SGHRS, CDR2 YFSETQ. V was pared by 3 bases and J by 12 bases, with 12 bases of the junction left unmatched. This CDR3 is 14 amino acids long. The CDR3: CASSSSVESGGQFF. CDR3 nucleotide sequence: TGCGCCAGCAGCTCCTCAGTTGAGTCGGGGGGGCAGTTCTTC. The variable domain in full, completed from reference TRBV5-1 and TRBJ2-1, reads KAGVTQTPRYLIKTRGQQVTLSCSPISGHRSVSWYQQTPGQGLQFLFEYFSETQRNKGNFPGRFSGRQFSNSRSEMNVSTLELGDSALYLCASSSSVESGGQFFGPGTRLTVL.

Ten or more counts support this clonotype. The rearrangement joins TRBV28 to TRBJ1-6; tentative D call: TRBD1 (6 bases). With 8 bases removed from V and 7 bases from J, the gap between germline ends came to 9 bases. This CDR3 has 12 amino acids. Germline lookup yields CDR1 MDHEN and CDR2 SYDVKM. Here the CDR3 reads CASGTNNSPLHF. DNA of the CDR3: TGTGCCAGCGGGACAAACAATTCACCCCTCCACTTT.

The sample holds many counts of this clonotype. The chain combines TRBV5-1 with TRBJ2-1, with D possibly being TRBD2 (5 bases). V shed 4 bases and J shed 8 bases, with 13 bases lying between them. Looked up from germline, CDR1 is SGHRS and CDR2 is YFSETQ. The CDR3 contains 13 residues. The CDR3 DNA follows: TGCGCCAGCAGCAGGCCAGAGGGCGATGAGCAGTTCTTC. Translation gives CASSRPEGDEQFF.

This clonotype has ten or more counts. One end of the junction does not line up with germline, which may come from a read error. The chain recombines TRBV12-3 or TRBV12-4 with TRBJ2-3; 9 bases are a match to TRBD1. CDR3 length: 14 amino acids. The CDR3 DNA follows: TGTGCCAGCAGTTCCACAGGGGGCACGGATACGCAGTATTTT. Amino acid sequence: CASSSTGGTDTQYF.

This clonotype was recorded at least ten times. This chain uses TRBV7-9 with TRBJ1-2; D unclear. Germline-derived CDR1 and CDR2 are SEHNR and FQNEAQ (reference sequence). The CDR3 runs 11 residues. The V and J ends lost 3 bases and 8 bases respectively, with 7 bases between them. The CDR3 spells CASSFSTGYTF. The CDR3 DNA reads as TGTGCCAGCAGCTTTTCTACAGGCTACACCTTC.

This clonotype was counted ten times or more. CDR3 in amino acids: CASSLGTTPSSTDTQYF. The CDR3 DNA follows: TGCGCCAGCAGCTTGGGGACAACCCCGTCTAGCACAGATACGCAGTATTTT. The rearrangement joins TRBV5-1 to TRBJ2-3; tentatively, D is TRBD1 (5 bases). Per germline, CDR1 SGHRS and CDR2 YFSETQ. Trimming pared 0 bases from V and 0 bases from J, leaving 14 bases between. The CDR3 is made up of 17 amino acids.

This clonotype was seen repeatedly, ten times or more. The chain carries TRBV5-1 and TRBJ2-5; D gene unclear. The V gene lost 6 bases and the J gene lost 2 bases, with 5 bases spanning the gap. This CDR3 spans 11 amino acids. Per the germline V gene, CDR1 is SGHRS and CDR2 is YFSETQ. This CDR3 is CASISQETQYF. The DNA for the CDR3 is TGCGCCAGCATATCTCAAGAGACCCAGTACTTC. The variable domain in full, with the rest retrieved from reference TRBV5-1 and TRBJ2-5, is KAGVTQTPRYLIKTRGQQVTLSCSPISGHRSVSWYQQTPGQGLQFLFEYFSETQRNKGNFPGRFSGRQFSNSRSEMNVSTLELGDSALYLCASISQETQYFGPGTRLLVL.

This clonotype was observed a handful of times. The rearrangement links TRBV9 to TRBJ2-3; unclear D gene. The CDR3 runs to 14 residues. From germline, CDR1 is SGDLS and CDR2 YYNGEE. Trimming took off 4 bases at V and 8 bases at J, with 17 bases between the two ends. CDR3 bases: TGTGCCAGCAGCCCACAAGCCCGAGTGGGTACGCAGTATTTT. Its translation: CASSPQARVGTQYF.

A few counts support this clonotype. The chain is built from TRBV5-1 and TRBJ2-7, with 7 bases aligning to TRBD1. The V gene's germline CDR1 is SGHRS and CDR2 YFSETQ. J gave up 4 bases and V 4 bases, and 8 bases lay outside the gene matches. This CDR3 is built from 14 residues. CDR3 in amino acids: CASSHRDRTYEQYF. CDR3 nucleotide sequence: TGCGCCAGCAGCCACCGGGACAGAACTTACGAGCAGTACTTC.

The chain's CDR3 is CASSAPGNADTQYF. The DNA of the CDR3 is TGTGCCAGCAGTGCGCCCGGGAACGCAGATACGCAGTATTTT. The chain is built from TRBV12-3 or TRBV12-4 and TRBJ2-3; D perhaps matches TRBD2 (5 bases). The CDR3 extends over 14 amino acids. Between the trimmed V and J ends, which lost 5 bases and 4 bases, there was a span of 13 bases.

DNA for the CDR3: TGCGCCAGCAGCTTTAACAGCGGCGCCTACAATGAGCAGTTCTTC. Residues: CASSFNSGAYNEQFF. J is TRBJ2-1 and V is TRBV5-1, with D possibly being TRBD2 (5 bases). The germline V and J ends were trimmed by 2 bases and 2 bases, with 11 bases remaining between them. Looked up from germline, CDR1 is SGHRS and CDR2 is YFSETQ. The CDR3 consists of 15 residues.

This clonotype appeared a few times. The gene calls are TRBV5-4 and TRBJ2-7; TRBD1 aligns across 9 bases. Losses at the gene ends were 0 bases for V and 0 bases for J; bases not matched to a gene: 13. This CDR3 region has 19 residues. From germline, CDR1 is SGHNT and CDR2 YYREEE (reference sequence). The CDR3 spells CASSLGTGAVKIPSYEQYF. CDR3 coding DNA: TGTGCCAGCAGCTTGGGGACAGGGGCCGTAAAAATCCCCTCCTACGAGCAGTACTTC.

This clonotype was seen a few times. The chain is built from TRBV5-1 and TRBJ1-2, with unresolved D. V was shortened by 4 bases and J by 2 bases, with 12 bases between the two germline ends. The CDR3 totals 14 residues. The germline V gene encodes CDR1 SGHRS and CDR2 YFSETQ. The CDR3 coding sequence is TGCGCCAGCAGCGTGGTAGACGCCAACTATGGCTACACCTTC. It yields the protein CASSVVDANYGYTF.

This clonotype was seen ten or more times. This chain connects TRBV28 to TRBJ2-3; 14 positions agree with TRBD2. The J segment lost 5 bases and the V segment lost 5 bases, leaving 12 bases of the junction unmatched. Germline lookup yields CDR1 MDHEN and CDR2 SYDVKM. This CDR3 region has 18 residues. This CDR3 reads CASSGVTGTSGRGDTQYF. CDR3 nucleotide sequence: TGTGCCAGCAGTGGGGTAACCGGGACTAGCGGGAGAGGAGATACGCAGTATTTT.

The table lists this clonotype with many counts. V usage is TRBV5-1 and J usage is TRBJ2-1; 8 bases are shared with TRBD2. Germline values: CDR1 SGHRS, CDR2 YFSETQ. Unmatched junction bases numbered 9, after V lost 3 bases and J lost 4 bases. This CDR3 contains 16 residues. CDR3 amino acids: CASSYGLAVIYNEQFF. The CDR3 DNA reads TGCGCCAGCAGCTACGGACTAGCCGTTATATACAATGAGCAGTTCTTC. The full variable domain, its missing parts supplied by reference TRBV5-1 and TRBJ2-1, is KAGVTQTPRYLIKTRGQQVTLSCSPISGHRSVSWYQQTPGQGLQFLFEYFSETQRNKGNFPGRFSGRQFSNSRSEMNVSTLELGDSALYLCASSYGLAVIYNEQFFGPGTRLTVL.

This clonotype was seen repeatedly, ten times or more. This rearrangement joins TRBV2 to TRBJ2-1, with D unclear. The CDR3 is 12 amino acids. The V gene's germline CDR1 is SNHLY and CDR2 FYNNEI. V lost 8 bases and J lost 2, with 7 bases in between. For the CDR3, the DNA is TGTGCCAGCGGGCCCACCTACAATGAGCAGTTCTTC. Residues: CASGPTYNEQFF.

Many counts were recorded for this clonotype. The CDR3 bases are TGCGCCAGCAGCATGACCCAGGAGGGTTACGAGCAGTACTTC. As protein: CASSMTQEGYEQYF. The gene calls are TRBV5-1 and TRBJ2-7, with a weak D call TRBD2 (6 bases). Trimming shortened V by 4 bases and J by 4 bases, and 15 bases separated the two germline ends. The CDR3 is 14 residues long. Germline CDR1 and CDR2: SGHRS and YFSETQ.

The chain couples TRBV5-5 to TRBJ1-2; no definite D call. This CDR3 is 15 amino acids long. In germline, CDR1 is SGHKS, CDR2 YYEKEE (reference sequence). The V gene lost 0 bases and the J gene lost 0 bases, with 9 bases spanning the gap. In DNA, the CDR3 is TGTGCCAGCAGCTTGGGTACGGGAGCTAACTATGGCTACACCTTC. This translates into CASSLGTGANYGYTF.

Of note for this clonotype: The junction departs from the called germline gene at one end, perhaps through a read error. The V gene is TRBV5-4, the J gene TRBJ2-5, with D possibly being TRBD1 (6 bases). Germline lookup yields CDR1 SGHNT and CDR2 YYREEE (reference sequence). The CDR3 totals 14 residues. The CDR3 region is CASSLFRGQETQYF. The CDR3 DNA sequence: TGTGCCAGCAGCTTGTTCAGGGGCCAAGAGACCCAGTACTTT. Drawing the rest from reference TRBV5-4 and TRBJ2-5, the complete variable domain is ETGVTQSPTHLIKTRGQQVTLRCSSQSGHNTVSWYQQALGQGPQFIFQYYREEENGRGNFPPRFSGLQFPNYSSELNVNALELDDSALYLCASSLFRGQETQYFGPGTRLLVL.

This clonotype appeared many times. The chain has TRBV12-3 or TRBV12-4 and TRBJ1-1; TRBD1 might be the D (6 bases). This CDR3 spans 12 amino acids. Trimming left V 5 bases short and J 6 bases short, with 10 bases between. The CDR3 DNA reads TGTGCCAGCAGTACAGGGTTCGCTGAAGCTTTCTTT. Its translation: CASSTGFAEAFF.

This clonotype was observed at least ten times. The CDR3 loop is CASSGGGTGGGYTF. DNA for the CDR3: TGTGCCAGCAGTGGGGGCGGGACAGGGGGAGGCTACACCTTC. V and J are TRBV12-3 or TRBV12-4 and TRBJ1-2, with 11 bases matching TRBD1. V lost 5 bases, J lost 8 bases, and 7 bases stayed unmatched. This CDR3 spans 14 amino acids.

This clonotype appeared a few times. The chain couples TRBV29-1 to TRBJ2-7; D assignment may be TRBD1 or TRBD2 (6 bases each). The germline V gene has CDR1 SQVTM and CDR2 ANQGSEA. The V and J ends lost 1 base and 0 bases respectively, with 13 bases between them. The CDR3 is 15 residues long. This CDR3 is CSVEGGAKSSYEQYF. The CDR3 DNA reads as TGCAGCGTTGAAGGGGGGGCGAAGTCCTCCTACGAGCAGTACTTC.

A word on this clonotype: The junction does not match germline at one end; this may be a read error. The V gene is TRBV20-1, the J gene TRBJ1-4; D gene ambiguous. In germline, CDR1 is DFQATT, CDR2 SNEGSKA (reference sequence). The CDR3 spans 13 residues. In DNA, the CDR3 is TGCAGTGCTTATTGGGCAGGCGGAGAAAAACCGTTTTTT. Its translation is CSAYWAGGEKPFF.